Below, 18 T cell receptor beta chains from the same sample are listed, as sequenced in a study of beta chain features in type 1 diabetes. The entirety of the isolated RNA underwent reverse transcription, so expressed TCRB transcripts were sequenced. The protocol was immunoSEQ multiplex PCR, while the TCRdb copy is restricted to in-frame clones and leaves out a portion. This sample has roughly 250,000 clones, with about 63% found just once. The sample consisted of naive CD4+ T cells from blood. The receptors shown here come from a young man in good health.

The chain links TRBV30 to TRBJ2-1, with D unresolved. CDR1 GTSNPN and CDR2 SVGIG come from the germline V gene (reference sequence). CDR3 length: 16 amino acids. V lost 2 bases and J 0 bases, leaving 14 bases between the germline ends. In DNA form, the CDR3 reads TGTGCCTGGAGTAAAGTATCGGGTGGCTCCTACAATGAGCAGTTCTTC. It encodes CAWSKVSGGSYNEQFF.

This chain connects TRBV5-6 to TRBJ1-3, with D unclear. Trimming removed 4 bases at V and 3 bases at J, with 11 bases between. CDR3 size: 14 residues. The germline V gene has CDR1 SGHDT and CDR2 YYEEEE. As DNA, the CDR3 is TGTGCCAGCAGCATGATTCAAAATGGAAACACCATATATTTT. Residues: CASSMIQNGNTIYF.

The chain links TRBV2 to TRBJ2-5; 8 bases line up with TRBD2. V gave up 3 bases and J gave up 4 bases; unmatched junction bases: 7. Germline CDR1 reads SNHLY; CDR2 reads FYNNEI. This CDR3 has 15 residues. The CDR3 nucleotides are TGTGCCAGCAGTGATACTAGCGGTGGATCAGAGACCCAGTACTTC. This gives the protein CASSDTSGGSETQYF. The variable domain in full, completed from reference TRBV2 and TRBJ2-5, reads EPEVTQTPSHQVTQMGQEVILRCVPISNHLYFYWYRQILGQKVEFLVSFYNNEISEKSEIFDDQFSVERPDGSNFTLKIRSTKLEDSAMYFCASSDTSGGSETQYFGPGTRLLVL.

Comments on this clone: This specimen includes other DNA sequences encoding the same CDR3. The rearrangement joins TRBV9 to TRBJ2-3; no firm D call. Trimming removed 0 bases at V and 0 bases at J, with 8 bases between. Looked up from germline, CDR1 is SGDLS and CDR2 is YYNGEE. This CDR3 is built from 15 residues. CDR3 DNA sequence: TGTGCCAGCAGCGTAGTTGGTGGGAGCACAGATACGCAGTATTTT. Its protein product is CASSVVGGSTDTQYF.

The genes are TRBV29-1 and TRBJ2-1; 10 bases align to TRBD1. Trimming cost V 5 bases and J 5 bases; bases outside gene matches: 9. CDR1 SQVTM and CDR2 ANQGSEA come from the germline V gene. CDR3 size: 15 residues. CDR3 DNA sequence: TGCAGCGTTCAAGTTCCGGGACAGGGGAACAATGAGCAGTTCTTC. Its protein product is CSVQVPGQGNNEQFF.

This chain links TRBV29-1 with TRBJ2-1; D call uncertain. Germline CDR1 SQVTM, CDR2 ANQGSEA. Trimming left V 5 bases short and J 3 bases short, with 11 bases between. The CDR3 consists of 13 residues. CDR3 in DNA: TGCAGCGTTTGGAGTTCCGTCTACAATGAGCAGTTCTTC. This translates into CSVWSSVYNEQFF.

The genes are TRBV29-1 and TRBJ1-1; the D gene is possibly TRBD1 (5 bases). V gave up 6 bases and J gave up 1 base, with 18 bases separating them. The germline gives CDR1 SQVTM, CDR2 ANQGSEA. The CDR3 length is 15 residues. The CDR3 DNA sequence: TGCAGCGTAGCCCCTTGGGGCAAACCGAACACTGAAGCTTTCTTT. Translated, it gives CSVAPWGKPNTEAFF.

V and J are TRBV30 and TRBJ2-1; 11 bases align to TRBD2. In germline, CDR1 is GTSNPN, CDR2 SVGIG (reference sequence). The CDR3 covers 15 residues. Losses at the gene ends were 3 bases for V and 5 bases for J; bases not matched to a gene: 6. DNA for the CDR3: TGTGCCTGGAGCGCCGGGACTAGCGGCCACAATGAGCAGTTCTTC. It codes for CAWSAGTSGHNEQFF.

The rearrangement joins TRBV7-2 to TRBJ2-3; 9 bases align to TRBD2. Germline CDR1 SGHTA, CDR2 FQGNSA. The CDR3 has 18 residues. The junction had 13 bases not matched to a gene; V was cut back by 5 bases and J by 1 base. The CDR3 region has the DNA TGTGCCAGCAGCGCTCCGCGCGGGAGGGCCGTCGGCACAGATACGCAGTATTTT. Protein sequence: CASSAPRGRAVGTDTQYF.

There are a few counts of this clone. The chain recombines TRBV5-1 with TRBJ1-2; TRBD1 agrees at 7 bases. V was pared by 7 bases and J by 4 bases, with 13 bases of the junction left unmatched. The CDR3 loop spans 15 amino acids. Germline-derived CDR1 and CDR2 are SGHRS and YFSETQ. Here the CDR3 DNA reads TGCGCCAGCGGCGTCTCAGGGACAGACTCCTATGGCTACACCTTC. This translates into CASGVSGTDSYGYTF. Combining the CDR3 with reference TRBV5-1 and TRBJ1-2 gives the whole variable domain KAGVTQTPRYLIKTRGQQVTLSCSPISGHRSVSWYQQTPGQGLQFLFEYFSETQRNKGNFPGRFSGRQFSNSRSEMNVSTLELGDSALYLCASGVSGTDSYGYTFGSGTRLTVV.

The chain links TRBV5-4 to TRBJ2-7; 12 positions match TRBD2. Germline V lookup: CDR1 SGHNT, CDR2 YYREEE (reference sequence). The CDR3 is made up of 15 amino acids. V lost 2 bases and J lost 4; bases outside the gene matches: 4. The CDR3, as DNA: TGTGCCAGCAGCTTACGGACTAGCGGGGTTTACGAGCAGTACTTC. It is translated as CASSLRTSGVYEQYF.

The chain is built from TRBV7-2 and TRBJ1-2; TRBD1 might be the D (6 bases). Germline V CDR1 and CDR2: SGHTA, FQGNSA. This CDR3 is 13 amino acids long. The ends were cut back, 6 bases at V and 6 bases at J, with 14 bases in the middle. The CDR3 sequence: CASRRTGTDGYTF. CDR3 nucleotides: TGTGCCAGCAGGCGAACAGGGACCGATGGCTACACCTTC.

This clone was counted only a few times. The V gene is TRBV29-1, the J gene TRBJ2-5; D gene uncertain. This CDR3 is built from 12 residues. Germline V gene data show CDR1 as SQVTM and CDR2 as ANQGSEA. Between the trimmed V and J ends, which lost 5 bases and 5 bases, there was a span of 12 bases. CDR3 sequence (DNA): TGCAGCGTTATCCGAGGTGTCGAGACCCAGTACTTC. Its protein product is CSVIRGVETQYF.

A few counts support this clone. The chain combines TRBV29-1 with TRBJ2-6; D gene unclear. CDR3 size: 14 residues. V was shortened by 2 bases and J by 0 bases, with 5 bases between the two germline ends. Germline CDR1 and CDR2: SQVTM and ANQGSEA. CDR3 protein: CSVERSSGANVLTF. The DNA for the CDR3 is TGCAGCGTTGAAAGAAGCTCTGGGGCCAACGTCCTGACTTTC.

CDR3 DNA sequence: TGCAGCGTTGCCCTAGCGGGAGGGCCCTACGAGCAGTACTTC. This translates into CSVALAGGPYEQYF. This sequence joins TRBV29-1 and TRBJ2-7; TRBD2 aligns across 12 bases. The CDR3 has 14 residues. Germline V CDR1 and CDR2: SQVTM, ANQGSEA. J gave up 2 bases and V 4 bases, and 3 bases lay outside the gene matches.

The chain recombines TRBV7-2 with TRBJ2-7, with D unresolved. CDR3 length equals 13 residues. The ends were cut back, 5 bases at V and 5 bases at J, with 13 bases in the middle. Germline-derived CDR1 and CDR2 are SGHTA and FQGNSA. In DNA form, the CDR3 reads TGTGCCAGCAGCCCAACTGGGTCCAACGAGCAGTACTTC. As protein: CASSPTGSNEQYF. The full variable domain, in which reference TRBV7-2 and TRBJ2-7 provide the parts outside the CDR3, is GAGVSQSPSNKVTEKGKDVELRCDPISGHTALYWYRQSLGQGLEFLIYFQGNSAPDKSGLPSDRFSAERTGGSVSTLTIQRTQQEDSAVYLCASSPTGSNEQYFGPGTRLTVT.

The chain is built from TRBV7-9 and TRBJ2-7; 8 bases align to TRBD2. The CDR3 is made up of 14 amino acids. Germline trimming cut 6 bases from V and 2 bases from J; bases unmatched to any gene: 6. Germline V gene data show CDR1 as SEHNR and CDR2 as FQNEAQ (reference sequence). The CDR3 DNA reads as TGTGCCAGCAGAGACGCGGGAGGAGCCTACGAGCAGTACTTC. This gives the protein CASRDAGGAYEQYF.

The chain links TRBV29-1 to TRBJ1-4, with D maybe TRBD1 (5 bases). This CDR3 is built from 10 residues. V was trimmed by 4 bases and J by 8 bases, leaving 5 bases between them. Germline lookup yields CDR1 SQVTM and CDR2 ANQGSEA. The CDR3 DNA sequence: TGCAGCGTTGGGACAGAAAAACTGTTTTTT. This translates into CSVGTEKLFF.